This is a list of T cell receptor beta chains from one sample in a study of T cell repertoires and Cas9 in healthy adults. Produced via immunoSEQ multiplex PCR; TCRdb's table is partial and in-frame only. The top ten clones hold about 2.1% of a sample with fewer than 15,000 clones, about 89% of them seen once. The sequenced sample was Tregs (CD4+, CD25+, CD127-, CD137-, CD154-) from PBMCs; culture status not recorded. Receptors were obtained from a human donor in good health. The CDR3 runs from the conserved cysteine through the conserved F or W. A D gene is named only where the DNA matches it firmly. Only some rows state a clone size, as once, few, many or a class for expanded clones.

d_call: NA; j_call: TRBJ1-2; v_call: TRBV25-1; clone_size: NA; cdr3_aa: CASSDTVRGTNYGYTF; cdr3_nt: TGTGCCAGCAGCGACACCGTTAGAGGGACTAACTATGGCTACACCTTC
d_call: NA; j_call: TRBJ1-2; v_call: TRBV5-1; clone_size: NA; cdr3_aa: CASRLTGNDYGYTF; cdr3_nt: TGCGCCAGCAGATTGACCGGGAATGACTATGGCTACACCTTC
d_call: NA; j_call: TRBJ1-2; v_call: TRBV7-9; clone_size: NA; cdr3_aa: CASSRGHGYTF; cdr3_nt: TGTGCCAGCTCTCGGGGCCATGGCTACACCTTC
d_call: TRBD1; j_call: TRBJ1-1; v_call: TRBV5-4; clone_size: NA; cdr3_aa: CGAMRGPGTEAFF; cdr3_nt: TGTGGCGCGATGAGGGGGCCGGGGACTGAAGCTTTCTTT
d_call: NA; j_call: TRBJ2-7; v_call: TRBV5-4; clone_size: once; cdr3_aa: CASSWGGAGPAYEQYF; cdr3_nt: TGTGCCAGCAGCTGGGGGGGGGCGGGGCCAGCCTACGAGCAGTACTTC
d_call: NA; j_call: TRBJ1-1; v_call: TRBV5-1; clone_size: NA; cdr3_aa: CASSWGGKNTEAFF; cdr3_nt: TGCGCCAGCTCCTGGGGGGGTAAAAACACTGAAGCTTTCTTT
d_call: NA; j_call: TRBJ2-1; v_call: TRBV25-1; clone_size: NA; cdr3_aa: CASSEVPRNNEQFF; cdr3_nt: TGTGCCAGCAGTGAAGTCCCCCGGAATAATGAGCAGTTCTTC
d_call: TRBD1; j_call: TRBJ2-7; v_call: TRBV6-6; clone_size: NA; cdr3_aa: CASSYLTGRGYEQYF; cdr3_nt: TGTGCCAGCAGTTACCTGACAGGGCGTGGGTACGAGCAGTACTTC
d_call: NA; j_call: TRBJ2-5; v_call: TRBV29-1; clone_size: once; cdr3_aa: CSVEAGPNVYF; cdr3_nt: TGCAGCGTTGAAGCTGGCCCGAATGTGTACTTC
d_call: NA; j_call: TRBJ2-5; v_call: TRBV19; clone_size: NA; cdr3_aa: CASSIGTRATQVTQYF; cdr3_nt: TGTGCCAGTAGCATCGGGACCAGGGCAACCCAAGTGACCCAGTACTTC
d_call: NA; j_call: TRBJ1-3; v_call: TRBV7-9; clone_size: NA; cdr3_aa: CASSPPGTFSGNTIYF; cdr3_nt: TGTGCCAGCAGTCCGCCGGGGACCTTCTCTGGAAACACCATATATTTT
d_call: NA; j_call: TRBJ1-6; v_call: TRBV10-3; clone_size: NA; cdr3_aa: CAIRRGLNSPLHF; cdr3_nt: TGTGCCATCAGAAGGGGACTAAATTCACCCCTCCACTTT
d_call: NA; j_call: TRBJ1-3; v_call: TRBV4-1; clone_size: NA; cdr3_aa: CASSQQVSGNTIYF; cdr3_nt: TGCGCCAGCAGCCAACAGGTCTCTGGAAACACCATATATTTT
d_call: NA; j_call: TRBJ1-2; v_call: TRBV28; clone_size: NA; cdr3_aa: CASSPGTLRPLANYGYTF; cdr3_nt: TGTGCCAGCAGTCCCGGGACGCTACGGCCTCTTGCTAACTATGGCTACACCTTC
d_call: TRBD1; j_call: TRBJ1-4; v_call: TRBV5-1; clone_size: NA; cdr3_aa: CASSRTGTEGELFF; cdr3_nt: TGCGCCAGCAGCCGGACCGGGACAGAGGGGGAACTGTTTTTT
d_call: NA; j_call: TRBJ2-1; v_call: TRBV6-5; clone_size: once; cdr3_aa: CASSLYNEQFF; cdr3_nt: TGTGCCAGCAGTTTGTACAATGAGCAGTTCTTC
d_call: NA; j_call: TRBJ1-1; v_call: TRBV18; clone_size: NA; cdr3_aa: CASSPRIFQGMNTEAFF; cdr3_nt: TGTGCCAGCTCACCACGGATTTTTCAGGGCATGAACACTGAAGCTTTCTTT
d_call: NA; j_call: TRBJ2-1; v_call: TRBV6-1; clone_size: few; cdr3_aa: CASSQRGTSFF; cdr3_nt: TGTGCCAGCAGTCAAAGGGGGACCTCGTTCTTC
d_call: TRBD1; j_call: TRBJ2-7; v_call: TRBV5-8; clone_size: NA; cdr3_aa: CASSDKGQGEYEQYF; cdr3_nt: TGTGCCAGCAGCGATAAAGGACAGGGGGAATACGAGCAGTACTTC
d_call: NA; j_call: TRBJ2-7; v_call: TRBV6-6; clone_size: NA; cdr3_aa: CASSYGGRYEQYF; cdr3_nt: TGTGCCAGCAGTTACGGGGGAAGATACGAGCAGTACTTC
d_call: NA; j_call: TRBJ1-3; v_call: TRBV28; clone_size: NA; cdr3_aa: CASSPPTFTARILSGNTIYF; cdr3_nt: TGTGCCAGCAGTCCTCCCACATTTACAGCCAGAATACTCTCTGGAAACACCATATATTTT
d_call: NA; j_call: TRBJ2-2; v_call: TRBV7-9; clone_size: NA; cdr3_aa: CAGENRNTGELFF; cdr3_nt: TGTGCCGGGGAGAACAGAAACACCGGGGAGCTGTTTTTT
d_call: NA; j_call: TRBJ2-2; v_call: TRBV19; clone_size: NA; cdr3_aa: CASSVPGITGELFF; cdr3_nt: TGTGCCAGTAGTGTCCCAGGGATCACCGGGGAGCTGTTTTTT
d_call: NA; j_call: TRBJ2-3; v_call: TRBV5-1; clone_size: NA; cdr3_aa: CASSLVLGDTQYF; cdr3_nt: TGCGCCAGCAGCTTGGTATTAGGGGATACGCAGTATTTT
d_call: NA; j_call: TRBJ1-2; v_call: TRBV5-6; clone_size: NA; cdr3_aa: CASSLANRIEGYTF; cdr3_nt: TGTGCCAGCAGCTTGGCCAACAGAATTGAGGGCTACACCTTC
d_call: NA; j_call: TRBJ2-3; v_call: TRBV4-2; clone_size: once; cdr3_aa: CASSQRPGPTEDTQYF; cdr3_nt: TGTGCCAGCAGCCAAAGACCAGGTCCAACCGAAGATACGCAGTATTTT
d_call: TRBD1; j_call: TRBJ2-6; v_call: TRBV7-3; clone_size: once; cdr3_aa: CASSTTGGPGANVLTF; cdr3_nt: TGTGCCAGCAGCACTACAGGGGGCCCTGGGGCCAACGTCCTGACTTTC
d_call: NA; j_call: TRBJ1-2; v_call: TRBV7-9; clone_size: NA; cdr3_aa: CASSFRGGKDGYTF; cdr3_nt: TGTGCCAGCAGCTTTCGGGGGGGCAAGGATGGCTACACCTTC
d_call: NA; j_call: TRBJ2-4; v_call: TRBV10-2; clone_size: once; cdr3_aa: CASSGRVFPKNIQYF; cdr3_nt: TGCGCCAGCAGTGGAAGGGTCTTTCCGAAAAACATTCAGTACTTC